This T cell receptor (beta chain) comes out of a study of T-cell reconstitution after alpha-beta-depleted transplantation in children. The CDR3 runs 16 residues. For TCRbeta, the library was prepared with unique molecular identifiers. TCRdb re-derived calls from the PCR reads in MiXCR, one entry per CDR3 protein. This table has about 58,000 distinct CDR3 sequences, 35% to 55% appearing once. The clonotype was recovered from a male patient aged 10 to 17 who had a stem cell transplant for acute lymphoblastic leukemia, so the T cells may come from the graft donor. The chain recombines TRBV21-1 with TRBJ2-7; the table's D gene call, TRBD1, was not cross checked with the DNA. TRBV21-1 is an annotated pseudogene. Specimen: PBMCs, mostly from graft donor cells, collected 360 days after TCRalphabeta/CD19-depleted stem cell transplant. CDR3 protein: CASRAYRDGSSYEQYF. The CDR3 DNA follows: TGTGCCAGCAGGGCATACCGGGACGGAAGCTCCTACGAGCAGTACTTC.